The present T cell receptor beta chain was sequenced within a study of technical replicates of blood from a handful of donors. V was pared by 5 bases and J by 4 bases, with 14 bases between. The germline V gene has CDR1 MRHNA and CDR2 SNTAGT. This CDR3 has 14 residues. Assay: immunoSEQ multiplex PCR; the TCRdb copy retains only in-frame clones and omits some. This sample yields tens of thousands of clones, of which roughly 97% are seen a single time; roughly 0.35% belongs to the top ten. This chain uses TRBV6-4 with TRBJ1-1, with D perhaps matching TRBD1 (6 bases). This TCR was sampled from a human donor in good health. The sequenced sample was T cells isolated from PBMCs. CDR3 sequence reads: CASSYDQGTTEAFF. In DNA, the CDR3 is TGTGCCAGCAGTTACGATCAGGGGACCACTGAAGCTTTCTTT.